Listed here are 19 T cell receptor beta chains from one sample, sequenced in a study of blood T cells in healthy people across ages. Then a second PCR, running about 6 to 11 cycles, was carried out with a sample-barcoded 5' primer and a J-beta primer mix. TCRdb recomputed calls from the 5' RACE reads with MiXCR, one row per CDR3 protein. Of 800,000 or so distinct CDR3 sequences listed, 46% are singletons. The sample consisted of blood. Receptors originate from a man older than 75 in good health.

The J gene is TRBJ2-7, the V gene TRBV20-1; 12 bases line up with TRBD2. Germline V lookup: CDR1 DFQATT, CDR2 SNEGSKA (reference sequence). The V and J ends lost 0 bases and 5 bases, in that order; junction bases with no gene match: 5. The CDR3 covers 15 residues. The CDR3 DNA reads TGCAGTGCTAGAGACCTAGCGGGGGGGATCGACGAGCAGTACTTC. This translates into CSARDLAGGIDEQYF.

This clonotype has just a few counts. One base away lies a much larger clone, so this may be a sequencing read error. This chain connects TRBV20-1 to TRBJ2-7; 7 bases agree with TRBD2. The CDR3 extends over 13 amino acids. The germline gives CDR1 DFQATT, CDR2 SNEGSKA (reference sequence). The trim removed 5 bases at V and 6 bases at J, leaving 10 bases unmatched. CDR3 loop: CSAALTSTREQYF. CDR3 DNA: TGCAGTGCTGCGCTGACTAGCACTCGCGAGCAGTACTTC.

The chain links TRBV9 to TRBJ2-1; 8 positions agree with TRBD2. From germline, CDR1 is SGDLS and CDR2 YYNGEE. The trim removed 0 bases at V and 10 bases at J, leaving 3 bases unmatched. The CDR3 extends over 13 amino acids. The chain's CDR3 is CASSVGAGGEQFF. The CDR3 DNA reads TGTGCCAGCAGCGTAGGTGCGGGAGGAGAGCAGTTCTTC.

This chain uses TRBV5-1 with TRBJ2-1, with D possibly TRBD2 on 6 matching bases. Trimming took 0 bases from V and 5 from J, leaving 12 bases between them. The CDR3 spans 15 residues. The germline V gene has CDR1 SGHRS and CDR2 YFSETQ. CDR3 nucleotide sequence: TGCGCCAGCAGCTTGGTGGCGGGGTCGAACAATGAGCAGTTCTTC. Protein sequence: CASSLVAGSNNEQFF.

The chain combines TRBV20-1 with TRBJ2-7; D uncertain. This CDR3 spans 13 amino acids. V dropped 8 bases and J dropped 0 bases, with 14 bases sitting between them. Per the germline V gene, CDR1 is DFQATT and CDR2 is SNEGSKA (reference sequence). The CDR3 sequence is CSWQALDSYEQYF. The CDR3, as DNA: TGCAGTTGGCAGGCCCTCGACTCCTACGAGCAGTACTTC.

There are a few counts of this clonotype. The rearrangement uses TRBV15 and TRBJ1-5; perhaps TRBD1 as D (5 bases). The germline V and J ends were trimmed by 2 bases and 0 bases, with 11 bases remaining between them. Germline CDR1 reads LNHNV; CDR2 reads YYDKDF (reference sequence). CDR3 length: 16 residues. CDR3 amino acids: CATSRPTAHSNQPQHF. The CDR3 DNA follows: TGTGCCACCAGCAGACCGACAGCCCATAGCAATCAGCCCCAGCATTTT. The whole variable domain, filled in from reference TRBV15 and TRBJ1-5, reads DAMVIQNPRYQVTQFGKPVTLSCSQTLNHNVMYWYQQKSSQAPKLLFHYYDKDFNNEADTPDNFQSRRPNTSFCFLDIRSPGLGDTAMYLCATSRPTAHSNQPQHFGDGTRLSIL.

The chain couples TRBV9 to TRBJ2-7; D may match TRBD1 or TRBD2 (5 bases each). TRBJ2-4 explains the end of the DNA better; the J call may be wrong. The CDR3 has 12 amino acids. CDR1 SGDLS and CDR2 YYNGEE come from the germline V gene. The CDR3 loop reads CASRGDGNIQYF. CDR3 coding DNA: TGTGCCAGCAGGGGGGACGGGAACATTCAGTACTTC.

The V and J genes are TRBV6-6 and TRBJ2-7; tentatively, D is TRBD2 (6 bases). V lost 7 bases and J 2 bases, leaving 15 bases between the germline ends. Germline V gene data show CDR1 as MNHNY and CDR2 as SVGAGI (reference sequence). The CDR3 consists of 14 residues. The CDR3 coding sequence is TGTGCCAGCAAGTTAGGGACGGGGGCCTACGAGCAGTACTTC. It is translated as CASKLGTGAYEQYF.

For the CDR3, the DNA is TGTGCCAGCTCACCGGGGACAGGGAAGGCCAAAAACATTCAGTACTTC. It yields the protein CASSPGTGKAKNIQYF. The rearrangement uses TRBV18 and TRBJ2-4; 9 positions match TRBD1. The germline V gene has CDR1 KGHSH and CDR2 LQKENI. V shed 3 bases, J shed 1 base, and the junction held 4 bases outside the gene matches. The CDR3 has 16 residues.

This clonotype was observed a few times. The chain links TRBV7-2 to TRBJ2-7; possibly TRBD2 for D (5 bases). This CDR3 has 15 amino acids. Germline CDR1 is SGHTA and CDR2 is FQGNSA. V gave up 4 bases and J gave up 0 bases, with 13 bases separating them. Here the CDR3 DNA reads TGTGCCAGCAGCTCGGACTTTTCAAGCTCCTACGAGCAGTACTTC. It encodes CASSSDFSSSYEQYF.

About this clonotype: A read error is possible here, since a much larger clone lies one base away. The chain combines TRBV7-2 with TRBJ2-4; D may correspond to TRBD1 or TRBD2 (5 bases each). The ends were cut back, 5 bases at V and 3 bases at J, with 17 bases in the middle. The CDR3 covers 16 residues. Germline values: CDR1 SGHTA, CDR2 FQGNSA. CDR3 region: CASSITRGVGKNIQYF. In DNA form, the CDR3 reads TGTGCCAGCAGCATCACAAGAGGGGTGGGCAAAAACATTCAGTACTTC.

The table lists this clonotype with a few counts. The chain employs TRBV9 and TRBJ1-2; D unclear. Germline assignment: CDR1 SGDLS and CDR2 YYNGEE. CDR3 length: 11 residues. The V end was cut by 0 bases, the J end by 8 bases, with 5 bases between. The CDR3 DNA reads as TGTGCCAGCAGCGTAGGAGGCGGCTACACCTTC. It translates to CASSVGGGYTF.

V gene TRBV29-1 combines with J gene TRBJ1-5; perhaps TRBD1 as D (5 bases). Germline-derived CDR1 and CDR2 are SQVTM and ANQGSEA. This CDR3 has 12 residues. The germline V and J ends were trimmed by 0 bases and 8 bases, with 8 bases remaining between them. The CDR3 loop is CSVEDPGEPQHF. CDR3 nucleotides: TGCAGCGTTGAAGATCCGGGGGAGCCCCAGCATTTT.

The CDR3 reads CASSLSPGGRNEQYF. CDR3 nucleotides: TGTGCCAGCAGTTTATCGCCGGGAGGGAGGAACGAGCAGTACTTC. V and J are TRBV28 and TRBJ2-5, with 8 bases aligning to TRBD2. The closer fit of TRBJ2-7 to the DNA end suggests the J call may be wrong. The CDR3 totals 15 residues. Germline V gene data show CDR1 as MDHEN and CDR2 as SYDVKM.

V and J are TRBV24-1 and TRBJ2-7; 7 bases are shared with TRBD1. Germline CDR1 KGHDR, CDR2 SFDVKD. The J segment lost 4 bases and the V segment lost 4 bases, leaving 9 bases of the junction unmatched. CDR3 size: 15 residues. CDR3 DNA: TGTGCCACCAGTGACCCGGGACAGCCGATATACGAGCAGTACTTC. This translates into CATSDPGQPIYEQYF.

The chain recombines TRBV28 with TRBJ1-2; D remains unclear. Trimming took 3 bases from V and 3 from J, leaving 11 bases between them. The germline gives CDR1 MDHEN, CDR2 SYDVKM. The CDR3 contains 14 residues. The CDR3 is CASSFPDGYYGYTF. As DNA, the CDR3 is TGTGCCAGCAGTTTCCCGGACGGATACTATGGCTACACCTTC.

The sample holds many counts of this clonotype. The CDR3 DNA reads as TGCAGCGTTGAAGCAGGCAACTATGGCTACACCTTC. This sequence encodes CSVEAGNYGYTF. The chain employs TRBV29-1 and TRBJ1-2, with D hard to call. Trimming shortened V by 1 base and J by 2 bases, and 5 bases separated the two germline ends. This CDR3 contains 12 residues. Germline CDR1 and CDR2: SQVTM and ANQGSEA.

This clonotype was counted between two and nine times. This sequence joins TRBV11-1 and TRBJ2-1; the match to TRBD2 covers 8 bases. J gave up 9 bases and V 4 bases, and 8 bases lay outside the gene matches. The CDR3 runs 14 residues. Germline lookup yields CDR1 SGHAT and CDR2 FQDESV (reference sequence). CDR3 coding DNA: TGTGCCAGCAGCTGGCGAGCGGGAGTTGGTGAGCAGTTCTTC. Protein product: CASSWRAGVGEQFF.

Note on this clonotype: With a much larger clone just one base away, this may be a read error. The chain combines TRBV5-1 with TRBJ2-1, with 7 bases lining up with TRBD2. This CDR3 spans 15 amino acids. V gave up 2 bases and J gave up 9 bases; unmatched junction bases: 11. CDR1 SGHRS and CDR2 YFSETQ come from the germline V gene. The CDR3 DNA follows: TGCGCCAGCAGCTTCCGACGAGCGGGAACTAGTGAGCAGTTCTTC. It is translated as CASSFRRAGTSEQFF.